This record concerns one T cell receptor beta chain sequence. The target of this receptor is not known. No much larger clone exists at a distance of one base, and base qualities are not known. According to the germline V gene, CDR1 reads MDHEN and CDR2 reads SYDVKM. Deletion took 7 bases off V and 0 bases off J, with a span of 6 bases between the germline ends. Its CDR3 holds 12 amino acids, cysteine through phenylalanine. Just the 36-base CDR3 DNA is kept, in frame starting at base 1. This sample was included in a study of T cell repertoires in cytomegalovirus infection (dated by TCRdb to between 2019 and 2020). In terms of the full investigation: Alongside well-studied HLA-B-restricted epitopes, the peptide stimulations were aimed at recently identified HLA-C-restricted CMV epitopes, whose presentation resists viral immunomodulation. Because public TCR beta signatures pointed to carriage of CMV infection together with the matching HLA type, the HLA type of each donor mattered for the analysis. General study outcomes and caveats: In both this cohort and an independent roughly 360-donor cohort, the cumulative frequency of public TCR beta family members distinguished carriers of CMV infection plus the relevant HLA type. The ex vivo response was dominated by HLA-C-restricted CMV-specific TCR beta clonotypes, and the single most frequent clonotype in two of eight donors was supplied by these HLA-C-restricted clonotypes.

Interpreted using the paper, the treatment or condition label stands for: in vitro stimulation with specific CMV peptide epitopes to enrich CMV-specific T cells. Sequencing used an Illumina HiSeq 1500. TCRdb reanalyzed the raw reads on its own, using fastp at Q25 for trimming and MiXCR for clone calling, and kept in-frame beta chains. Rows matching on CDR3 protein sequence are summarized as one entry with the most common DNA and genes. This sample is represented by roughly 120,000 distinct CDR3 sequences; around 31% of them were singletons. Together, the top ten hold about 81% of the sample. The chain is made from TRBV28 and TRBJ1-1, with the identity of the D gene unclear. The sequencing used CD8+ T cells from cultured PBMCs, collected from culture after CMV antigen stimulation. This receptor was obtained from a human donor in good health (CMV status not recorded). Some clones in this sample may be carry-over from other donors' samples. This receptor carries the CDR3 CASTTMNTEAFF. The nucleotide sequence reads TGTGCCAGCACAACTATGAACACTGAAGCTTTCTTT.